The 9 T cell receptor beta chains below were found in one sample sequenced in a study of OX40 agonist ivuxolimab in advanced cancers. The data were produced by immunoSEQ multiplex PCR, yet TCRdb's version contains in-frame clones alone and is incomplete. The sample records roughly 60,000 clones, around 90% being singletons. Sample: CD4+ or CD8+ T cells sorted from blood, taken in a trial of the OX40 agonist ivuxolimab. These receptors were collected from an adult with an advanced solid tumor such as melanoma, head and neck, liver or kidney cancer.

Notes on this clone: In the same sample, other DNA sequences code for this CDR3. This sequence joins TRBV28 and TRBJ1-5; D uncertain. V was cut by 2 bases and J by 7 bases, with 6 bases left in between. CDR1 and CDR2 (germline): MDHEN, SYDVKM. This CDR3 has 12 amino acids. CDR3 in DNA: TGTGCCAGCAGTTTAATACTGCAGCCCCAGCATTTT. This gives the protein CASSLILQPQHF.

The chain joins TRBV9 to TRBJ1-2; 8 nucleotides align to TRBD1. Germline-derived CDR1 and CDR2 are SGDLS and YYNGEE. J was trimmed by 4 bases and V by 3 bases; bases with no gene match: 2. The length of the CDR3 is 13 residues. The CDR3 coding sequence is TGTGCCAGCAGCGGAGGACAGGGCTATGGCTACACCTTC. This sequence encodes CASSGGQGYGYTF.

In this sample, this clone turned up once. The chain combines TRBV7-3 with TRBJ2-2; 12 positions match TRBD2. CDR3 length equals 15 residues. Germline V gene lookup returns CDR1 SGHTA and CDR2 FQGTGA. The V segment lost 5 bases and the J segment 7 bases; nucleotides outside the gene matches: 5. This chain's CDR3 is CASSPSGRANGELFF. The DNA for the CDR3 is TGTGCCAGCAGCCCTAGCGGGAGGGCCAACGGGGAGCTGTTTTTT.

This clone appeared a single time. V and J are TRBV28 and TRBJ2-3, with D perhaps TRBD1 (5 bases). The germline CDR1 and CDR2 sequences are MDHEN and SYDVKM. The CDR3 runs to 14 residues. The V gene lost 5 bases and the J gene lost 2 bases, with 11 bases spanning the gap. The CDR3 DNA sequence: TGTGCCAGCAGTCATAGACAGTTCACAGATACGCAGTATTTT. Protein product: CASSHRQFTDTQYF.

The rearrangement joins TRBV14 to TRBJ2-4; 15 bases are a match to TRBD2. This CDR3 region has 19 residues. Germline V gene sequence: CDR1 SGHDN, CDR2 FVKESK. The V and J ends lost 2 bases and 3 bases, in that order; junction bases with no gene match: 8. CDR3 region: CASSQIPGLAGGVKNIQYF. CDR3 sequence (DNA): TGTGCCAGCAGCCAAATACCGGGACTAGCGGGAGGTGTCAAAAACATTCAGTACTTC.

The chain joins TRBV5-4 to TRBJ2-4, with 7 bases aligning to TRBD2. The CDR3 covers 19 residues. After removal of 4 bases from V and 0 bases from J, the junction contained 16 bases not matched to a gene. CDR1 is SGHNT, CDR2 YYREEE, per germline (reference sequence). The CDR3: CASSKGGGLQSQAKNIQYF. The CDR3, as DNA: TGTGCCAGCAGCAAGGGCGGGGGACTCCAATCCCAAGCCAAAAACATTCAGTACTTC.

The chain combines TRBV7-8 with TRBJ1-5, with D unclear. The length of the CDR3 is 12 residues. Germline V CDR1 and CDR2: SGHVS, FQNEAQ. V gave up 0 bases and J gave up 5 bases, with 2 bases separating them. The CDR3 protein is CASSLAHQPQHF. The CDR3 bases are TGTGCCAGCAGCTTAGCCCATCAGCCCCAGCATTTT.

This chain uses TRBV27 with TRBJ2-1; TRBD1 matches at 7 bases. With 4 bases clipped from V and 1 base from J, the junction kept 1 base outside the gene matches. This CDR3 has 14 amino acids. Germline V lookup: CDR1 MNHEY, CDR2 SMNVEV (reference sequence). CDR3 coding DNA: TGTGCCAGCAGTTCACAGGGGTCCTACAATGAGCAGTTCTTC. This sequence encodes CASSSQGSYNEQFF.

The rearrangement uses TRBV5-1 and TRBJ2-7; 7 positions agree with TRBD1. V trimming: 4 bases; J trimming: 2 bases; junction bases outside the gene matches: 15. This CDR3 region has 17 residues. The germline V gene encodes CDR1 SGHRS and CDR2 YFSETQ. CDR3 coding DNA: TGCGCCAGCAGCCCGGAGGCTTACGGGACAGCAACCTACGAGCAGTACTTC. Amino acid sequence: CASSPEAYGTATYEQYF.